Listed below are T cell receptor beta chains from one sample, sequenced in a study of T cell changes during pregnancy in multiple sclerosis. Here immunoSEQ multiplex PCR was the method, and the copy in TCRdb shows in-frame clones only, minus some. Of 70,000 to 95,000 clones listed, approximately 90% were seen once; the top ten hold roughly 2%. The sample consisted of peripheral blood, taken in the second trimester of pregnancy. These receptors were collected from a female donor in good health, enrolled as a control in a pregnancy study. Each CDR3 is given with its conserved first and last residue. The D gene is left open where the match is weak. For some rows the clone size is stated as once, few or many, or as a class when expanded; others skip it.

J gene | D gene | clone size | V gene | CDR3 DNA | CDR3 protein
TRBJ2-1 | - | - | TRBV27 | TGTGCCAGCAGTTTAGGGGGAGGGGGGAATGAGCAGTTCTTC | CASSLGGGGNEQFF
TRBJ1-2 | TRBD1 | - | TRBV5-4 | TGTGCCAGCAGCCAACAGGGGGGCTATGGCTACACCTTC | CASSQQGGYGYTF
TRBJ1-1 | TRBD1 | - | TRBV19 | TGTGCCAGTAGTATGGGACAGGGCGTAGGAGCTTTCTTT | CASSMGQGVGAFF
TRBJ1-3 | - | - | TRBV2 | TGTGCCAGCAGTACTCTAGGACTTCAGATGAACACCATATATTTT | CASSTLGLQMNTIYF
TRBJ1-1 | - | once | TRBV7-9 | TGTGCCAGCAGCCTAACAGGGAGGGACACTGAAGCTTTCTTT | CASSLTGRDTEAFF
TRBJ1-2 | - | - | TRBV4-3 | TGCGCCAGCAGCCAAGATCAGTCCACGGGCTATGGCTACACCTTC | CASSQDQSTGYGYTF
TRBJ2-3 | - | - | TRBV4-2 | TGTGCCAGCAGCCAAGACCCCGCCTACGGCGGTATCACAGATACGCAGTATTTT | CASSQDPAYGGITDTQYF
TRBJ2-7 | - | - | TRBV7-2 | TGTGCCAGCAGTATACAGGGTGGTTACGAGCAGTACTTC | CASSIQGGYEQYF
TRBJ2-7 | - | - | TRBV2 | TGTGCCAGCAGTGAATGGTCGGGGGTGACCTACGAGCAGTACTTC | CASSEWSGVTYEQYF
TRBJ2-1 | TRBD2 | - | TRBV7-2 | TGTGCCAGCACCCTGGGACTAGGTCTAGGGTGGGACAATGAGCAGTTCTTC | CASTLGLGLGWDNEQFF
TRBJ2-7 | - | - | TRBV19 | TGTGCCAGTAGTATCGGGAAGTCCACCGAGCAGTACTTC | CASSIGKSTEQYF
TRBJ1-1 | TRBD1 | - | TRBV6-1 | TGTGCCAGCATCCCAGGGGGCTTATCGAACACTGAAGCTTTCTTT | CASIPGGLSNTEAFF
TRBJ1-2 | - | - | TRBV6-5 | TGTGCCAGCAGTTACGCCCCGGGGGGTCCTATCTATGGCTACACCTTC | CASSYAPGGPIYGYTF
TRBJ1-1 | - | - | TRBV6-1 | TGTGCCACCCGGAATAACAGGGACACTGAAGCTTTCTTT | CATRNNRDTEAFF
TRBJ1-4 | - | - | TRBV9 | TGTGCCAGCAGCCCTACGGACTTCACTAATGAAAAACTGTTTTTT | CASSPTDFTNEKLFF
TRBJ2-4 | TRBD1 | once | TRBV7-2 | TGTGCCAGCAGCTTAGCAAACGGACAGGAAAACATTCAGTACTTC | CASSLANGQENIQYF
TRBJ2-2 | TRBD1 | once | TRBV18 | TGTGCCAGCTCACTCCTAGGGACAGTTTCCAACACCGGGGAGCTGTTTTTT | CASSLLGTVSNTGELFF
TRBJ1-2 | - | - | TRBV5-6 | TGTGCCAGCAGCCGAGACAGGAACTATGGCTACACCTTC | CASSRDRNYGYTF
TRBJ1-2 | TRBD1 | - | TRBV29-1 | TGCAGCGTTGATGGGGGGACAGGGCAGGGCTACACCTTC | CSVDGGTGQGYTF
TRBJ2-6 | TRBD1 | - | TRBV7-9 | TGTGCCAGCAGCTTCGACAGGGGAGGCTCTGGGGCCAACGTCCTGACTTTC | CASSFDRGGSGANVLTF
TRBJ2-6 | - | - | TRBV4-1 | TGCGCCAGCAGCCAGAGCTCTGGGGCCAACGTCCTGACTTTC | CASSQSSGANVLTF
TRBJ1-1 | - | - | TRBV27 | TGTGCCAGCAGTTTAATGGGGCCCGAGACCACTGAAGCTTTCTTT | CASSLMGPETTEAFF
TRBJ2-7 | TRBD1 | - | TRBV5-6 | TGTGCCAGCAGCTACAAACAGGGGGCGTGGGAGCAGTACTTC | CASSYKQGAWEQYF
TRBJ1-1 | - | - | TRBV2 | TGTGCCAGCAGTGAACCCTCAATCCCCCGGGACACTGAAGCTTTCTTT | CASSEPSIPRDTEAFF